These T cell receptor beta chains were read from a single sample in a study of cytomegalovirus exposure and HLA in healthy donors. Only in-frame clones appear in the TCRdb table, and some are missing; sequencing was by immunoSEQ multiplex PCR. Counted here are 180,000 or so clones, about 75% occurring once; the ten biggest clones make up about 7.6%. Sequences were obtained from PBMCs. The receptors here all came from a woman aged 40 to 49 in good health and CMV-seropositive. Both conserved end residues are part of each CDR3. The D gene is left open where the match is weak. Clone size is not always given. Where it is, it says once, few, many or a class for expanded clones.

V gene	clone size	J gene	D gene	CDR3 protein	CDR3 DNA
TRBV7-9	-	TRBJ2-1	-	CASSASSLLSSYNEQFF	TGTGCCAGCAGCGCCAGTAGCCTGCTGAGCTCCTACAATGAGCAGTTCTTC
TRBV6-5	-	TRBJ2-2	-	CASSYLGRTGELFF	TGTGCCAGCAGTTACCTAGGAAGGACCGGGGAGCTGTTTTTT
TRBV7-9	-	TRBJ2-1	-	CASSAPGSMRSDNEQFF	TGTGCCAGCAGCGCCCCCGGGAGTATGCGATCAGACAATGAGCAGTTCTTC
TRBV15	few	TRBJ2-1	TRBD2	CATSTRTSGSINEQFF	TGTGCCACCAGCACCAGGACTAGCGGGAGTATAAATGAGCAGTTCTTC
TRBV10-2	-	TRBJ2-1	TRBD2	CASSGTSGRNEQFF	TGCGCCAGCAGTGGTACTAGCGGGAGGAATGAGCAGTTCTTC
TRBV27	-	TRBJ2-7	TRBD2	CASSLSGWEGPSEQYF	TGTGCCAGCAGTTTATCGGGGTGGGAGGGTCCCTCCGAGCAGTACTTC
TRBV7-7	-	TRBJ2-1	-	CASSLGSGFYNEQFF	TGTGCTAGCAGCTTAGGGTCGGGGTTCTACAATGAGCAGTTCTTC
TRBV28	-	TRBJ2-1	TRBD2	CASSPGGAGDNEQFF	TGTGCCAGCAGCCCCGGGGGAGCGGGAGACAATGAGCAGTTCTTC
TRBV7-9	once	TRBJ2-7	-	CASSPVASFYEQYF	TGTGCCAGCAGCCCGGTAGCCAGCTTTTACGAGCAGTACTTC
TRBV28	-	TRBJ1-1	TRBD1	CASSPTGLSEAFF	TGTGCCAGCAGTCCGACAGGGTTATCTGAAGCTTTCTTT
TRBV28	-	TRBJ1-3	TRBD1	CATAQGSGNTIYF	TGTGCCACCGCACAGGGGTCTGGAAACACCATATATTTT
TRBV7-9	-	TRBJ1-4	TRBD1	CASSLYPTGLNEKLFF	TGTGCCAGCAGCCTATATCCGACAGGGCTGAATGAAAAACTGTTTTTT
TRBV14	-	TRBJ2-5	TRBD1	CASSHTSGTGAEYYQETQYF	TGTGCCAGCAGCCATACCTCCGGGACAGGGGCCGAGTACTACCAAGAGACCCAGTACTTC
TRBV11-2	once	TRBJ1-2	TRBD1	CASSPGQGNGYTF	TGTGCCAGCAGCCCCGGACAGGGAAATGGCTACACCTTC
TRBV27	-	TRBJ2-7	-	CASSLSQYYEQYF	TGTGCCAGCAGTTTATCACAGTACTACGAGCAGTACTTC
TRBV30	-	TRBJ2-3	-	CARSFAGTDTQYF	TGTGCCCGGAGTTTTGCGGGCACAGATACGCAGTATTTT
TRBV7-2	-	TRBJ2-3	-	CASSPPGTRSTDTQYF	TGTGCCAGCAGCCCGCCCGGGACTCGGAGCACAGATACGCAGTATTTT
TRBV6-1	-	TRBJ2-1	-	CASSVVVDEQFF	TGTGCCAGCAGTGTGGTAGTCGATGAGCAGTTCTTC
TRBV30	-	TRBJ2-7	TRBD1	CAWSPDRGSYEQYF	TGTGCCTGGAGTCCTGACAGGGGCTCCTACGAGCAGTACTTC
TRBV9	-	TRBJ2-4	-	CASSVEGVGNIQYF	TGTGCCAGCAGCGTAGAAGGGGTCGGAAACATTCAGTACTTC
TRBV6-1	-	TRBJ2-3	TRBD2	CASSEWLAEASTDTQYF	TGTGCCAGCAGTGAATGGCTAGCGGAAGCTAGCACAGATACGCAGTATTTT
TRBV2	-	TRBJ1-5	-	CASSERQSTNQPQHF	TGTGCCAGCAGTGAGAGACAGTCCACAAATCAGCCCCAGCATTTT
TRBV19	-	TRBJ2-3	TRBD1	CASKSQTGFTDTQYF	TGTGCCAGTAAGAGCCAGACAGGGTTCACAGATACGCAGTATTTT
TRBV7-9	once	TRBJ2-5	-	CSSSSHWTATQETQYF	TGTTCCAGCAGCTCTCATTGGACAGCGACACAAGAGACCCAGTACTTC
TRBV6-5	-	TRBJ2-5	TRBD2	CASRSGTSGSETQYF	TGTGCCAGCAGGTCCGGGACTAGCGGGAGTGAGACCCAGTACTTC
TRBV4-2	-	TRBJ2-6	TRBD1	CASQPIGTGDSGANVLTF	TGTGCCAGCCAGCCAATAGGGACAGGCGACTCTGGGGCCAACGTCCTGACTTTC
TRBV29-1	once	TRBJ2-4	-	CSVEGGQGPNIQYF	TGCAGCGTTGAAGGGGGGCAGGGCCCTAACATTCAGTACTTC
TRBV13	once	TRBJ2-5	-	CASSYPQGETQYF	TGTGCCAGCAGCTACCCCCAGGGAGAGACCCAGTACTTC
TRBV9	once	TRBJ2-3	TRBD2	CASSPISGVTDTQYF	TGTGCCAGCAGCCCCATCAGCGGGGTCACAGATACGCAGTATTTT
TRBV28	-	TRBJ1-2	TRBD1	CASSGQGTFVRYGYTF	TGTGCCAGCAGTGGACAGGGCACCTTTGTTCGGTATGGCTACACCTTC
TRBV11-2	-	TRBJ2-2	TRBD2	CASSLLRASGNTGELFF	TGTGCCAGCAGCCTCCTTAGGGCTAGCGGGAACACCGGGGAGCTGTTTTTT
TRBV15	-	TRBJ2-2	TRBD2	CATSRTLLAGDTGELFF	TGTGCCACCAGCAGAACCCTCCTAGCGGGAGATACCGGGGAGCTGTTTTTT
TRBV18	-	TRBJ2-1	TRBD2	CASSPTSGSNNEQFF	TGTGCCAGCTCACCGACTAGCGGGAGTAACAATGAGCAGTTCTTC
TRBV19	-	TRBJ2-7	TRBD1	CASSIGPRTGVPYEQYF	TGTGCCAGTAGTATTGGCCCGAGGACAGGGGTCCCCTACGAGCAGTACTTC
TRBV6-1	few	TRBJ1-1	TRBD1	CASQTGEEGTEAFF	TGTGCCAGTCAGACAGGGGAGGAGGGCACTGAAGCTTTCTTT
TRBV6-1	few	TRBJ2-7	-	CASSVLQGAYEQYF	TGTGCCAGCAGTGTACTACAGGGCGCCTACGAGCAGTACTTC
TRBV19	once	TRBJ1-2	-	CASSFDRNDYGYTF	TGTGCCAGTAGTTTCGACAGGAACGACTATGGCTACACCTTC
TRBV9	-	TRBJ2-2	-	CASSARLGPSTGELFF	TGTGCCAGCAGCGCCAGACTGGGGCCGAGCACCGGGGAGCTGTTTTTT
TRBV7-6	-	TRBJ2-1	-	CASSPTSSASGSYNEQFF	TGTGCCAGCAGTCCAACCTCCTCTGCGAGCGGGTCCTACAATGAGCAGTTCTTC